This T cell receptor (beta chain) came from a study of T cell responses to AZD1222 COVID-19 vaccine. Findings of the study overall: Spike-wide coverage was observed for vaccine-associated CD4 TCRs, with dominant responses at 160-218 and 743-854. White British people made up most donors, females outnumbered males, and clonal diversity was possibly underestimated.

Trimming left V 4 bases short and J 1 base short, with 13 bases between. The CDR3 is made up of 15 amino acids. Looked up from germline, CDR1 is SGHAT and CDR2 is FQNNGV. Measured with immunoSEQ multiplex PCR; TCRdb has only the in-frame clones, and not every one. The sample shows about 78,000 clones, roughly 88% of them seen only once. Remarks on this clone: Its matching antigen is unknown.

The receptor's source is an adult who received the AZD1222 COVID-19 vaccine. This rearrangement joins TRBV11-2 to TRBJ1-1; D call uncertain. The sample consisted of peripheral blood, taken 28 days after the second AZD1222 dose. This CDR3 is CASSSHTRRNTEAFF. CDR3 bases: TGTGCCAGCAGCTCCCATACACGTCGGAACACTGAAGCTTTCTTT. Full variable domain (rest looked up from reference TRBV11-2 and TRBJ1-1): EAGVAQSPRYKIIEKRQSVAFWCNPISGHATLYWYQQILGQGPKLLIQFQNNGVVDDSQLPKDRFSAERLKGVDSTLKIQPAKLEDSAVYLCASSSHTRRNTEAFFGQGTRLTVV.